One and the same sample provided the 20 T cell receptor beta chains below, sequenced in a study of blood T cell repertoires in COVID-19 (TCRdb year 2020). Library method: the immunoSEQ multiplex PCR assay. Imported from immuneACCESS, the table was reduced by TCRdb to in-frame sequences with V and J called. These copies leave out some clones; in studies compared against another copy, an unresolved V gene accounts for under half, and the cause of the remainder is not known. For this sample there are roughly 200,000 clones; about four fifths appear just once. Clones ranked in the top ten supply roughly 7.6% of the sample. The sequencing input was peripheral blood. The origin of the receptors is a woman of 80 years or more with COVID-19, enrolled during active disease.

In its sample, this clone was seen many times. This chain connects TRBV9 to TRBJ1-3; a possible D gene is TRBD1 (6 bases). V gave up 4 bases and J gave up 3 bases, with 14 bases separating them. CDR1 is SGDLS, CDR2 YYNGEE, per germline. The CDR3 sequence is 15 residues long. The CDR3 sequence is CASSTHTGNGNTIYF. CDR3 sequence (DNA): TGTGCCAGCAGCACTCACACAGGGAATGGAAACACCATATATTTT.

This rearrangement joins TRBV19 to TRBJ1-2, with a possible D match to TRBD1 (6 bases). CDR1 LNHDA and CDR2 SQIVND come from the germline V gene (reference sequence). The CDR3 spans 14 residues. Trimming stripped 9 bases from V and 3 bases from J, with 17 bases between. The CDR3 loop reads CASSVQGRDYGYTF. The CDR3 nucleotides read TGTGCCAGCTCGGTCCAGGGGAGGGACTATGGCTACACCTTC.

The CDR3 is CASSQARGPSPQYF. In DNA form, the CDR3 reads TGCGCCAGCAGCCAAGCAAGGGGCCCGAGCCCGCAGTATTTT. The chain employs TRBV4-1 and TRBJ2-3; perhaps TRBD1 as D (5 bases). The V end was cut by 1 base, the J end by 10 bases, with 15 bases between. Germline values: CDR1 MGHRA, CDR2 YSYEKL. The CDR3 is 14 amino acids.

This clone has only a few counts. The chain joins TRBV11-3 to TRBJ2-2; the match to TRBD2 covers 7 bases. Trimming at V came to 5 bases and at J to 6 bases, leaving 3 bases not matched to a gene. There are 13 residues in the CDR3. Germline lookup yields CDR1 SGHNT and CDR2 YENEEA. The CDR3 sequence is CASSRTSPGELFF. CDR3 DNA sequence: TGTGCCAGCAGCCGGACTAGTCCCGGGGAGCTGTTTTTT.

This rearrangement joins TRBV12-3 or TRBV12-4 to TRBJ1-2; TRBD1 might be the D (5 bases). The CDR3 contains 12 residues. V shed 8 bases and J shed 2 bases, with 9 bases lying between them. The CDR3 DNA sequence: TGTGCCAGCGGGGGGGGGAACTATGGCTACACCTTC. It translates to CASGGGNYGYTF.

This chain joins TRBV18 and TRBJ1-1; unclear D gene. The CDR3 is 16 residues long. Per germline, CDR1 KGHSH and CDR2 LQKENI. Trimming cost V 5 bases and J 1 base, with 17 bases left between them. In DNA, the CDR3 is TGTGCCAGCTCAAGTAGGTTGCCGGGGTCGAACACTGAAGCTTTCTTT. This encodes CASSSRLPGSNTEAFF.

The CDR3 DNA sequence: TGTGCCATCGGGGGAGGGCCGGAGACCCAGTACTTC. Amino acids: CAIGGGPETQYF. J is TRBJ2-5 and V is TRBV10-3; 7 bases line up with TRBD2. Germline V gene sequence: CDR1 ENHRY, CDR2 SYGVKD. Unmatched junction bases numbered 5, after V lost 8 bases and J lost 5 bases. There are 12 residues in the CDR3.

The rearrangement uses TRBV3-1 (or the pseudogene TRBV3-2) and TRBJ2-3; maybe TRBD2 (5 bases). The length of the CDR3 is 14 residues. The V and J ends lost 1 base and 4 bases respectively, with 9 bases between them. Germline lookup yields CDR1 LGHDT and CDR2 YNNKEL (reference sequence). For the CDR3, the DNA is TGTGCCAGCAGCCAAGTGGGGAGCCCAGATACGCAGTATTTT. Its translation: CASSQVGSPDTQYF.

The genes are TRBV19 and TRBJ2-7, with D tentatively TRBD2 (6 bases). Germline loops: CDR1 LNHDA, CDR2 SQIVND (reference sequence). Trimming pared 4 bases from V and 0 bases from J, leaving 13 bases between. CDR3 length equals 15 residues. This CDR3 is CASSTGTVASYEQYF. In DNA, the CDR3 is TGTGCCAGTAGTACCGGGACTGTTGCCTCCTACGAGCAGTACTTC. Full variable domain (missing parts from reference TRBV19 and TRBJ2-7): DGGITQSPKYLFRKEGQNVTLSCEQNLNHDAMYWYRQDPGQGLRLIYYSQIVNDFQKGDIAEGYSVSREKKESFPLTVTSAQKNPTAFYLCASSTGTVASYEQYFGPGTRLTVT.

This clone was detected once. V and J are TRBV9 and TRBJ2-2, with 12 bases identical to TRBD2. V lost 0 bases and J lost 6; bases outside the gene matches: 6. The CDR3 covers 17 residues. In germline, CDR1 is SGDLS, CDR2 YYNGEE. The CDR3 loop reads CASSVGPLAGGSGELFF. The CDR3 bases are TGTGCCAGCAGCGTAGGCCCCCTAGCGGGGGGGTCCGGGGAGCTGTTTTTT.

The J gene is TRBJ2-1, the V gene TRBV9; TRBD2 aligns across 13 bases. The CDR3 sequence is 16 residues long. V gave up 0 bases and J gave up 7 bases; unmatched junction bases: 4. Per the germline V gene, CDR1 is SGDLS and CDR2 is YYNGEE. CDR3 sequence reads: CASSVGLAGGYNEQFF. The DNA of the CDR3 is TGTGCCAGCAGCGTAGGACTAGCGGGGGGTTATAATGAGCAGTTCTTC.

Comments on this clone: Other DNA sequences from this sample encode an identical CDR3 as well. The chain carries TRBV5-1 and TRBJ2-5; D possibly corresponds to TRBD1 (6 bases). V lost 1 base to trimming and J lost 2 bases, with 12 bases between them. The CDR3 is 15 residues long. Germline V lookup: CDR1 SGHRS, CDR2 YFSETQ. DNA of the CDR3: TGCGCCAGCAGCTTGAGCGTAGGGGGACAAGAGACCCAGTACTTC. Amino acid sequence: CASSLSVGGQETQYF.

This rearrangement joins TRBV27 to TRBJ2-7, with D uncertain. Germline loops: CDR1 MNHEY, CDR2 SMNVEV (reference sequence). V was shortened by 3 bases and J by 0 bases, with 12 bases between the two germline ends. This CDR3 is built from 15 residues. The CDR3 reads CASSLSRVSSYEQYF. The CDR3, as DNA: TGTGCCAGCAGTTTGAGTCGGGTAAGCTCCTACGAGCAGTACTTC.

This sequence joins TRBV9 and TRBJ1-1, with a tentative D call TRBD1 (6 bases). Germline CDR1 is SGDLS and CDR2 is YYNGEE. The CDR3 totals 16 residues. Trimming shortened V by 0 bases and J by 2 bases, and 14 bases separated the two germline ends. CDR3 residues: CASSVGFQGSNTEAFF. The CDR3 DNA reads as TGTGCCAGCAGCGTAGGGTTTCAGGGGAGTAACACTGAAGCTTTCTTT.

This chain links TRBV7-8 with TRBJ2-5; the match to TRBD1 covers 7 bases. Germline CDR1 SGHVS, CDR2 FQNEAQ. Trimming took 5 bases from V and 1 from J; bases not matched to a gene: 4. This CDR3 is 14 amino acids long. The DNA for the CDR3 is TGTGCCAGCAGCCAGAACAGGGGCCAAGAGACCCAGTACTTC. Amino acid sequence: CASSQNRGQETQYF.

The chain has TRBV11-2 and TRBJ2-7, with 7 bases fitting TRBD2. The germline gives CDR1 SGHAT, CDR2 FQNNGV. This CDR3 is built from 13 residues. V shed 7 bases and J 4 bases; nucleotides not matched to a gene: 7. Here the CDR3 DNA reads TGTGCCAGCAACGGGCTAGCGGCATACGAGCAGTACTTC. Its translation: CASNGLAAYEQYF.

V is TRBV5-6 and J is TRBJ1-1; D gene ambiguous. Germline CDR1 reads SGHDT; CDR2 reads YYEEEE. This CDR3 is built from 12 residues. The germline V and J ends were trimmed by 7 bases and 0 bases, with 7 bases remaining between them. This CDR3 is CASATMNTEAFF. CDR3 nucleotides: TGTGCCAGCGCTACCATGAACACTGAAGCTTTCTTT. The full variable domain, completed using reference TRBV5-6 and TRBJ1-1, is DAGVTQSPTHLIKTRGQQVTLRCSPKSGHDTVSWYQQALGQGPQFIFQYYEEEERQRGNFPDRFSGHQFPNYSSELNVNALLLGDSALYLCASATMNTEAFFGQGTRLTVV.

The CDR3 region has the DNA TGCGCCAGCAAGGGTGGACAGGGAACAGCCTACGAGCAGTACTTC. This codes for CASKGGQGTAYEQYF. The chain uses TRBV5-1 and TRBJ2-7; 8 positions match TRBD1. V shed 6 bases, J shed 2 bases, and the junction held 10 bases outside the gene matches. The CDR3 consists of 15 residues. Looked up from germline, CDR1 is SGHRS and CDR2 is YFSETQ. The whole variable domain, filled in from reference TRBV5-1 and TRBJ2-7, reads KAGVTQTPRYLIKTRGQQVTLSCSPISGHRSVSWYQQTPGQGLQFLFEYFSETQRNKGNFPGRFSGRQFSNSRSEMNVSTLELGDSALYLCASKGGQGTAYEQYFGPGTRLTVT.

In its sample, this clone was seen once. Written as DNA, the CDR3 is TGTGCCAGTAGTCCGCGTCAGGGGCCTAATCAGCCCCAGCATTTT. Translated, it gives CASSPRQGPNQPQHF. The chain joins TRBV19 to TRBJ1-5; tentatively, D is TRBD1 (6 bases). Germline CDR1 reads LNHDA; CDR2 reads SQIVND (reference sequence). V was cut by 5 bases and J by 4 bases, with 15 bases left in between. This CDR3 spans 15 amino acids.

The CDR3, as DNA: TGCGCCACCCTAGGAACCGGACTAAGGGGAGATACGCAGTATTTT. Translation: CATLGTGLRGDTQYF. The chain links TRBV10-2 to TRBJ2-3; tentatively, D is TRBD2 (6 bases). CDR1 and CDR2 from the germline V gene are WSHSY and SAAADI. The CDR3 spans 15 residues. Trimming removed 10 bases at V and 5 bases at J, with 22 bases between.